This T cell receptor (beta chain) was sequenced for a study of T-cell reconstitution after alpha-beta-depleted transplantation in children. Study-wide points: Newly produced T cells mostly provided counts and TCRbeta diversity after one year, as hyperexpanded clones declined. Certain patients had high TCRbeta diversity at day 60, and it came from recipient T cells and thymic progenitors that survived. Expanded graft clones, several hundred of them, were reportedly the source of alpha-beta T cells about two months after transplant.

This clonotype has more than one count but fewer than ten. Its target is unknown. The V end was cut by 1 base, the J end by 10 bases, with 17 bases between. The CDR3 has 14 amino acids. Germline lookup yields CDR1 DFQATT and CDR2 SNEGSKA (reference sequence). It was with unique molecular identifiers that the TCRbeta library was prepared. TCRdb re-derived calls from the PCR reads in MiXCR, one entry per CDR3 protein. Among 90,000 to 100,000 distinct CDR3 sequences listed, about 22% were seen once. The sequenced sample was PBMCs, obtained before TCRalphabeta/CD19-depleted stem cell transplant. V is TRBV20-1 and J is TRBJ2-1; D may be TRBD2 (5 bases). This sequence was found in a boy aged 2 to 9 with acute lymphoblastic leukemia, due to receive a stem cell transplant. CDR3 region: CSARGGSGSREQFF. The CDR3 bases are TGCAGTGCTAGAGGAGGATCGGGATCTCGGGAGCAGTTCTTC.